A selection of T cell receptor beta chains follows, all from one sample in a study of blood T cell repertoires in COVID-19. Clones were read by immunoSEQ multiplex PCR, and TCRdb kept only the in-frame ones, dropping some. The sample holds approximately 170,000 clones, approximately 80% seen once. The sample was peripheral blood. These receptor sequences come from a woman between 65 and 79 years old with COVID-19, enrolled during active disease. CDR3s include the opening cysteine and the closing phenylalanine or tryptophan. Fields, in order: CDR3 DNA, CDR3 protein, J gene, clone size, CDR3 length, D gene, V gene. The D gene is left open where the match is weak. Not every row has a clone size; where given, it reads once, few, many or a size class.

TGTGCCAGCAGCCAAGCTGGCGGGGGGTTCTATGGCTACACCTTC	CASSQAGGGFYGYTF	TRBJ1-2	few	15	NA	TRBV3-1/TRBV3-2
TGTGCCAGCAGCAGGGACAGCTATGGCTACACCTTC	CASSRDSYGYTF	TRBJ1-2	NA	12	TRBD1	TRBV7-9
TGCGCCAGCAGCTTGGGGGAGACCCCGAAAGGTACGCAGTATTTT	CASSLGETPKGTQYF	TRBJ2-3	NA	15	NA	TRBV5-1
TGTGCCAGCGGGGGTCTAGCGGGACTGCTAGGGGAGCTGTTTTTT	CASGGLAGLLGELFF	TRBJ2-2	NA	15	TRBD2	TRBV6-5
TGTGCCAGCAGCCGCAGGGGGCGGTCTGGAAACACCATATATTTT	CASSRRGRSGNTIYF	TRBJ1-3	once	15	TRBD1	TRBV6-5
TGCGCCAGCAGCCAAGGGGATAGAACAGGGGCGCATCAGCCCCAGCATTTT	CASSQGDRTGAHQPQHF	TRBJ1-5	NA	17	TRBD1	TRBV4-1
TGCAGCGCTTCGGACAGGAGGAATGAGCAGTTCTTC	CSASDRRNEQFF	TRBJ2-1	NA	12	TRBD1	TRBV29-1
TGTGCCAGCAGCGGCGGGATTGGACGGCACGGCGGCTACACCTTC	CASSGGIGRHGGYTF	TRBJ1-2	NA	15	NA	TRBV9
TGTGCCAGCAGCCGGCTGGGAGGTAACACTGAAGCTTTCTTT	CASSRLGGNTEAFF	TRBJ1-1	NA	14	NA	TRBV7-2
TGTGCCAGCAGCCAGCGGGGAGTGAACACTGAAGCTTTCTTT	CASSQRGVNTEAFF	TRBJ1-1	once	14	NA	TRBV3-1/TRBV3-2
TGTGCCAGCAGCCCGAAGACAGGTGGGAGCTCTGGAAACACCATATATTTT	CASSPKTGGSSGNTIYF	TRBJ1-3	NA	17	NA	TRBV9
TGTGCCAGCAGACAAGCAGGGGGCACTGAAGCTTTCTTT	CASRQAGGTEAFF	TRBJ1-1	once	13	TRBD1	TRBV7-2
TGTGCCAGCAGCTTAGGGGGTTTGGCAGGGGGCCGAGGGAACACTGAAGCTTTCTTT	CASSLGGLAGGRGNTEAFF	TRBJ1-1	NA	19	TRBD1	TRBV7-9
TGTGCCACCAGCCGCGGTCGTAACTCCTACGAGCAGTACTTC	CATSRGRNSYEQYF	TRBJ2-7	NA	14	NA	TRBV24-1
TGTGCCAGCAGTGCCCCGACAGGGCCACCAACCTACGAGCAGTACTTC	CASSAPTGPPTYEQYF	TRBJ2-7	NA	16	TRBD1	TRBV6-1
TGTGCCAGTGCCTTGGGGCAGGGACTGTTTTTT	CASALGQGLFF	TRBJ1-4	few	11	NA	TRBV19
TGTGCCAGCAGCTTGGCGGGGACAGGGGATGAAGCTTTCTTT	CASSLAGTGDEAFF	TRBJ1-1	NA	14	TRBD1	TRBV5-6
TGTGCCATCAGTGCAGACACCGGGGAGCTGTTTTTT	CAISADTGELFF	TRBJ2-2	once	12	NA	TRBV10-3
TGTGCCAGCAGCCGGGGACAGAGCACAGATACGCAGTATTTT	CASSRGQSTDTQYF	TRBJ2-3	NA	14	TRBD1	TRBV3-1/TRBV3-2
TGTGCCAGCAGTTTTTTTGGGTTCGGGGGAGAAACAGATACGCAGTATTTT	CASSFFGFGGETDTQYF	TRBJ2-3	NA	17	NA	TRBV28
TGTGCCAGCCGGGAGGGGGTATTAGGAGCTTTCTTT	CASREGVLGAFF	TRBJ1-1	few	12	NA	TRBV6-5
TGTGCCAGCAGTTCCGTTTCCCTTAGCACAGATACGCAGTATTTT	CASSSVSLSTDTQYF	TRBJ2-3	NA	15	NA	TRBV27
TGTGCCAGCACCCGACAGGGATTCAACAATGAGCAGTTCTTC	CASTRQGFNNEQFF	TRBJ2-1	few	14	TRBD1	TRBV28
TGTGCCAGCAGCCTAATGACCGAAACTCTAGCGGGAGTGGCAGATACGCAGTATTTT	CASSLMTETLAGVADTQYF	TRBJ2-3	NA	19	TRBD2	TRBV28
TGTGCCAGCAGTTCTCGCACTAGCGGGGCCCTTAAAGAGCAGTACTTC	CASSSRTSGALKEQYF	TRBJ2-7	NA	16	TRBD2	TRBV28
TGTGCCAGTAGGTCGACAGGGTCATCGGAGACCCAGTACTTC	CASRSTGSSETQYF	TRBJ2-5	once	14	TRBD1	TRBV19
TGTGCCAGCACCCCGTTTGGGGAGCTGTTTTTT	CASTPFGELFF	TRBJ2-2	few	11	NA	TRBV11-2
TGTGCCAGCAGTTACTCGCCAGGGGGCGGGCAGCCCCAGCATTTT	CASSYSPGGGQPQHF	TRBJ1-5	NA	15	TRBD1	TRBV6-5
TGTGCCACCAGCAGCCTCAAGTCCAGCTATGGCTACACCTTC	CATSSLKSSYGYTF	TRBJ1-2	NA	14	NA	TRBV15
TGTGCCAGCAGTTCCAGCCGGGGCCCAGGGGCTGGCTACACCTTC	CASSSSRGPGAGYTF	TRBJ1-2	NA	15	NA	TRBV28
TGTGCCAGCAGAGACCTTTTAAAAACAGGGGGCAACTATGGCTACACCTTC	CASRDLLKTGGNYGYTF	TRBJ1-2	NA	17	TRBD1	TRBV2
TGTGCCTGGAACAGAGGAGGTGAAGCTTTCTTT	CAWNRGGEAFF	TRBJ1-1	NA	11	NA	TRBV30
TGTGCCAGTAGCCCCAGGGCGAGTACTCAAGAGACCCAGTACTTC	CASSPRASTQETQYF	TRBJ2-5	few	15	NA	TRBV19
TGTGCCAGCAGTCACGACAGGGGCGGCTACACCTTC	CASSHDRGGYTF	TRBJ1-2	NA	12	TRBD1	TRBV27
TGCGCCAGCAGCCCTCAAGGGGGGGCGACGAATTCACCCCTCCACTTT	CASSPQGGATNSPLHF	TRBJ1-6	NA	16	NA	TRBV5-1
TGTGCCAGCCAGAAAATAGGACAGGGCTCCTACGAGCAGTACTTC	CASQKIGQGSYEQYF	TRBJ2-7	NA	15	TRBD1	TRBV2
TGCAGCGTCTTTGGCAGCGGGGTGGCAGATACGCAGTATTTT	CSVFGSGVADTQYF	TRBJ2-3	few	14	TRBD2	TRBV29-1
TGTGCCAGCACGGATCGGGAGGCCTACAATGAGCAGTTCTTC	CASTDREAYNEQFF	TRBJ2-1	NA	14	TRBD2	TRBV2
TGTGCCAGCAGCCCAGGGCTTGGCACTGAAGCTTTCTTT	CASSPGLGTEAFF	TRBJ1-1	NA	13	NA	TRBV5-6
TGTGCCAGCAGCTTAGCCGGAGATAATTCACCCCTCCACTTT	CASSLAGDNSPLHF	TRBJ1-6	NA	14	NA	TRBV7-9
TGCAGCGTCGGAGGGGAAGGTCAGCCCCAGCATTTT	CSVGGEGQPQHF	TRBJ1-5	NA	12	NA	TRBV29-1
TGTGCCAGCAGTTTCGGACAGAGGGGTGAAAAACTGTTTTTT	CASSFGQRGEKLFF	TRBJ1-4	NA	14	NA	TRBV6-5
TGTGCCAGCAGCTTACGCGGGATGGAAGAGACCCAGTACTTC	CASSLRGMEETQYF	TRBJ2-5	NA	14	NA	TRBV7-2
TGTGCCATCAGTGAACCAGGATCTCTGAACACTGAAGCTTTCTTT	CAISEPGSLNTEAFF	TRBJ1-1	NA	15	NA	TRBV10-3
TGTGCCAGCAGCTCTAGCGGGAGCGAGCAGTACTTC	CASSSSGSEQYF	TRBJ2-7	NA	12	TRBD2	TRBV11-2
TGTGCAAGTCGCTTAGCTAGGCGAAGCGATTCAATCGGACTCAATGAGCAGTTCTTC	CASRLARRSDSIGLNEQFF	TRBJ2-1	once	19	NA	TRBV12-2